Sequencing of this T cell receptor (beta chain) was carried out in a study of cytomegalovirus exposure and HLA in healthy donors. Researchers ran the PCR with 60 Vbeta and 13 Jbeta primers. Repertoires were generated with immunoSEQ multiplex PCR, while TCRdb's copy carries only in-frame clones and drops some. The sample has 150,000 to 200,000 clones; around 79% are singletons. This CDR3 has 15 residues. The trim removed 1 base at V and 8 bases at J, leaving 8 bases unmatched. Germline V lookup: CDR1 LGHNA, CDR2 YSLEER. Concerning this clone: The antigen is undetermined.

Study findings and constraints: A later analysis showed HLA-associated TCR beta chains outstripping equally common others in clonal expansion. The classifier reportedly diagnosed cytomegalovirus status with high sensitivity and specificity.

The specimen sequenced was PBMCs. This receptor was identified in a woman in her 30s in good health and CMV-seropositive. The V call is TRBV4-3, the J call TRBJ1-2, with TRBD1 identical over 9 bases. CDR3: CASSQVSDRGRGYTF. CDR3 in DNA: TGCGCCAGCAGCCAAGTATCGGACAGGGGTAGAGGCTACACCTTC.